This T cell receptor beta chain derives from a study of technical replicates of blood from several donors. This CDR3 spans 13 amino acids. The ends were cut back, 4 bases at V and 5 bases at J, with 11 bases in the middle. Germline V gene sequence: CDR1 SGHTA, CDR2 FQGTGA. Method: immunoSEQ multiplex PCR; TCRdb's copy keeps in-frame clones and lacks some. The profile shows tens of thousands of clones, approximately 94% of them singletons. The sequence came from a human donor in good health. V usage is TRBV7-3 and J usage is TRBJ2-5, with TRBD2 as a possible D gene (5 bases). Material for sequencing was T cells isolated from PBMCs. The CDR3 region is CASSSRTAETQYF. The CDR3 region has the DNA TGTGCCAGCAGCTCCCGGACTGCGGAGACCCAGTACTTC.